The T cell receptor beta chain described here comes from a study of early T cells in non-severe SARS-CoV-2 infection. Study details: Sequencing was performed on bulk RNA from unsorted whole blood, leaving chains unpaired. Study conclusions and caveats: Lookups in VDJdb leaned toward anti-spike CD8 responses and missed private and CD4 specificities.

This clonotype has more than one count but fewer than ten. Its specificity is not known. The trim removed 0 bases at V and 7 bases at J, leaving 22 bases unmatched. This CDR3 is built from 20 residues. In germline, CDR1 is SGHVS, CDR2 FQNEAQ. Attachment of unique molecular identifiers was made to individual cDNA molecules. TCRdb recomputed calls from the 5' RACE reads with MiXCR, one row per CDR3 protein. Counted here are tens of thousands of distinct CDR3 sequences, about 9.4% occurring once; the ten biggest clones make up about 8.3%. The receptor's source is an adult who was a healthcare worker with PCR-confirmed SARS-CoV-2 infection or an uninfected control (not recorded which). The V and J genes are TRBV7-8 and TRBJ2-3; TRBD2 matches 7 bases. The sequenced sample was whole blood, obtained at baseline. The CDR3 DNA reads TGTGCCAGCAGCTTAGCGGGAGGGGCCACCCTTTTGAACACACAAAATACGCAGTATTTT. Its protein is CASSLAGGATLLNTQNTQYF.